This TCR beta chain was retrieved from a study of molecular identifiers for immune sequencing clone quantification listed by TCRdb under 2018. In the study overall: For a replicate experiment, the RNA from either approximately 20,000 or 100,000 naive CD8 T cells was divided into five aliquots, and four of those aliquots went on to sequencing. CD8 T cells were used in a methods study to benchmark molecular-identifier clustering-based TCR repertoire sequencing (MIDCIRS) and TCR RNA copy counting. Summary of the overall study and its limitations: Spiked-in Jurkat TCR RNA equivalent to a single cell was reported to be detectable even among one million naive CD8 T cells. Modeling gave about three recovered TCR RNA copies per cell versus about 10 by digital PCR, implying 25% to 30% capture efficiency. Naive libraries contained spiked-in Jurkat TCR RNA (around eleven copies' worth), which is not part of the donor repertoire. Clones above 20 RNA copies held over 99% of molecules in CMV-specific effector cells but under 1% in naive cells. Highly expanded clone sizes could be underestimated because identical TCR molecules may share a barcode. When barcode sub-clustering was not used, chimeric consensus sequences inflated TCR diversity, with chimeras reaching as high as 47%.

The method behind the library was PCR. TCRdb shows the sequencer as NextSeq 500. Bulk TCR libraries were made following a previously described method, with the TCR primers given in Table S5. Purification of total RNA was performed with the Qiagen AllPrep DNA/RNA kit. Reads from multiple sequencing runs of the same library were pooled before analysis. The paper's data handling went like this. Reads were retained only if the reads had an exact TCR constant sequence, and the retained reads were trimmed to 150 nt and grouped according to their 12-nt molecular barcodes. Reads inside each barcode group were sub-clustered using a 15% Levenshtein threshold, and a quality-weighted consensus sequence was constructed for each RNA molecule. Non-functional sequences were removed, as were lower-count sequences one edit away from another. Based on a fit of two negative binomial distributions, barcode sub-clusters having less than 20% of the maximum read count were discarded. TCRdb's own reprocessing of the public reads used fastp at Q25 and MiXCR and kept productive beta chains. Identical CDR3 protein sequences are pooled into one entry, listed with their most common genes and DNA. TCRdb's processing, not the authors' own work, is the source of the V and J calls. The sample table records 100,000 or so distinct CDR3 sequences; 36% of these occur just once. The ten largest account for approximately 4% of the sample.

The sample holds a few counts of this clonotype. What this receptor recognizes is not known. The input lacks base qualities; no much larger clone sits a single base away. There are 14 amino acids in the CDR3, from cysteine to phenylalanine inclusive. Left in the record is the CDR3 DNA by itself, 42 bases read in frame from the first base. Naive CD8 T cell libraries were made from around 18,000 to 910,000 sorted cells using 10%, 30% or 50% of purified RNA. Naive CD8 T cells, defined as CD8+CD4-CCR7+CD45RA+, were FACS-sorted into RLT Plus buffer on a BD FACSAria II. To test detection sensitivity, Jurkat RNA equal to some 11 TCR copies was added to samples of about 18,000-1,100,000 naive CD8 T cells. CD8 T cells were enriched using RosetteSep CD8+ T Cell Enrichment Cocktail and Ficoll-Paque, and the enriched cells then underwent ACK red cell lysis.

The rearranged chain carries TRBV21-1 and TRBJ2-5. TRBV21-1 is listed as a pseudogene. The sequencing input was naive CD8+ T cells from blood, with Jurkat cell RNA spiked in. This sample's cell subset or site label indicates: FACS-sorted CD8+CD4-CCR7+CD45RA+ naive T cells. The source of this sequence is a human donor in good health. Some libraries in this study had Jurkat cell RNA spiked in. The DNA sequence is TGTGCCAGCAGCACTCGACAACACCAAGAGACCCAGTACTTC. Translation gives CASSTRQHQETQYF.